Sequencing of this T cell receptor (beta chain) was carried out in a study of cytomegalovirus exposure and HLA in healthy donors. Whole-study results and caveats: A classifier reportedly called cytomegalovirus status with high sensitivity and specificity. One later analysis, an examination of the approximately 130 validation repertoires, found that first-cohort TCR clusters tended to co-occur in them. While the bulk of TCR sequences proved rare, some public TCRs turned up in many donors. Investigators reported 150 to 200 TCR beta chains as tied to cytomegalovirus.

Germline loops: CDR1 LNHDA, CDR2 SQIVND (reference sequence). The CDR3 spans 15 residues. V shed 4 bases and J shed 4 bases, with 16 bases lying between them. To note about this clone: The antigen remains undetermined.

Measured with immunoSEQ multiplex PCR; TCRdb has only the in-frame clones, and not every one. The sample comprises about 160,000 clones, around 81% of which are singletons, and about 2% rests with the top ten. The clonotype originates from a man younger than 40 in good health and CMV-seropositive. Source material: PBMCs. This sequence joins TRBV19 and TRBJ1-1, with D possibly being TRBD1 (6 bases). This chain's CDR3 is CASSNPRGSGTEAFF. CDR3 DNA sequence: TGTGCCAGTAGTAATCCGAGGGGGTCGGGCACTGAAGCTTTCTTT.